The entry below gives a single T cell receptor beta chain sequence along with its context. It is unclear where the CDR3 begins or ends on the DNA, so no DNA is shown, and the CDR3 is as TCRdb lists it. The data stem from a study of radiotherapy plus CTLA-4 blockade in lung cancer. Background on the study: Objective response rate was roughly 19%; disease control rate, around 31%.

Method: immunoSEQ multiplex PCR; TCRdb's copy keeps in-frame clones and lacks some. The repertoire holds approximately 89,000 clones, with around 79% as singletons. Lung cancer patients with chemo-refractory metastatic non-small-cell disease were given focal radiation plus CTLA-4 blockade with ipilimumab. The CDR3 extends over 17 residues, inclusive of both ends. Germline values: CDR1 SGHTA, CDR2 FQGTGA. This clonotype was obtained from a human donor with non-small cell lung cancer who had a partial response to radiotherapy plus ipilimumab. Some clones in this sample may be carry-over from other donors' samples. The sample consisted of peripheral blood, taken from a patient treated with radiotherapy plus ipilimumab. The genes are TRBV7-3 and TRBJ2-2; the listed D gene, TRBD1, was not tested against the DNA. The CDR3 region is CASSLNSGQGSAGELFF.